One and the same sample provided the 29 T cell receptor beta chains below, sequenced in a study of shared clonotypes between healthy human individuals. Using immunoSEQ multiplex PCR, the repertoire was profiled, and TCRdb retains in-frame clones only, with some absent. This table holds some 2,500,000 clones, roughly 90% found once. Sequenced material: naive CD4+ T cells from PBMCs. The subset: CD45RA+ positively selected. The receptors were gathered from a man aged 18 to 30 in good health. Some clones in this sample may be carry-over from other donors' samples.

This sequence joins TRBV21-1 and TRBJ1-5; the D call in the table, TRBD1, was not verified against the DNA. TRBV21-1 is noted as a pseudogene. There are 15 residues in the CDR3. The CDR3 region has the DNA TGTGCCAGCAGCAAAGGGCTTGGGGGCCATCAGCCCCAGCATTTT. Amino acid sequence: CASSKGLGGHQPQHF.

The chain carries TRBV29-1 and TRBJ1-1, with a possible D match to TRBD1 (5 bases). The CDR3 extends over 13 amino acids. The germline gives CDR1 SQVTM, CDR2 ANQGSEA. Trimming shortened V by 7 bases and J by 1 base, and 13 bases separated the two germline ends. This CDR3 is CSAARDPNTEAFF. The CDR3 DNA is TGCAGCGCCGCTCGGGACCCGAACACTGAAGCTTTCTTT.

The chain uses TRBV5-4 and TRBJ2-7; D may be TRBD2 (5 bases). The CDR3 spans 14 residues. Trimming removed 7 bases at V and 4 bases at J, with 18 bases between. CDR1 and CDR2 from the germline V gene are SGHNT and YYREEE (reference sequence). The CDR3 coding sequence is TGTGCCAGCGGTACCAGCGGTTCTATTTACGAGCAGTACTTC. It yields the protein CASGTSGSIYEQYF.

The chain employs TRBV30 and TRBJ2-1, with unresolved D. Germline assignment: CDR1 GTSNPN and CDR2 SVGIG (reference sequence). V was cut by 0 bases and J by 0 bases, with 9 bases left in between. The CDR3 consists of 15 residues. The CDR3 DNA reads TGTGCCTGGAGTGTACTGCAAAGCTCCTACAATGAGCAGTTCTTC. Translating gives CAWSVLQSSYNEQFF.

A remark on this clone: The sample carries other DNA sequences with the same CDR3. V gene TRBV28 combines with J gene TRBJ2-1; no reliable D call. Germline V gene lookup returns CDR1 MDHEN and CDR2 SYDVKM. The CDR3 has 12 amino acids. Trimming took off 8 bases at V and 6 bases at J, with 11 bases between the two ends. CDR3 sequence reads: CASSSEVNEQFF. The CDR3 DNA follows: TGTGCCAGCTCTTCAGAGGTCAATGAGCAGTTCTTC.

The chain employs TRBV7-2 and TRBJ2-7; 9 bases fit TRBD1. The CDR3 has 15 residues. Germline V CDR1 and CDR2: SGHTA, FQGNSA. J was trimmed by 5 bases and V by 3 bases; bases with no gene match: 8. The CDR3 region is CASSLYGTGSHEQYF. CDR3 sequence (DNA): TGTGCCAGCAGCTTGTACGGGACAGGGTCCCACGAGCAGTACTTC.

Regarding this clone: Other nucleotide sequences from this sample produce the same CDR3. CDR3 sequence: CASITGGGTEAFF. In DNA, the CDR3 is TGTGCCAGCATCACAGGGGGCGGCACTGAAGCTTTCTTT. The chain combines TRBV28 with TRBJ1-1; the match to TRBD1 covers 9 bases. This CDR3 has 13 amino acids. V gave up 7 bases and J gave up 4 bases; unmatched junction bases: 4. Germline V lookup: CDR1 MDHEN, CDR2 SYDVKM. Variable domain in full (rest from reference TRBV28 and TRBJ1-1): DVKVTQSSRYLVKRTGEKVFLECVQDMDHENMFWYRQDPGLGLRLIYFSYDVKMKEKGDIPEGYSVSREKKERFSLILESASTNQTSMYLCASITGGGTEAFFGQGTRLTVV.

This rearrangement joins TRBV11-3 to TRBJ2-7; D unclear. The CDR3 spans 13 residues. Per the germline V gene, CDR1 is SGHNT and CDR2 is YENEEA. V was trimmed by 5 bases and J by 5 bases, leaving 13 bases between them. This CDR3 is CASSPRFPDEQYF. The CDR3 coding sequence is TGTGCCAGCAGCCCTCGCTTTCCAGACGAGCAGTACTTC. Drawing the rest from reference TRBV11-3 and TRBJ2-7, the complete variable domain is EAGVVQSPRYKIIEKKQPVAFWCNPISGHNTLYWYLQNLGQGPELLIRYENEEAVDDSQLPKDRFSAERLKGVDSTLKIQPAELGDSAVYLCASSPRFPDEQYFGPGTRLTVT.

The rearrangement links TRBV19 to TRBJ1-1; 7 bases line up with TRBD1. This CDR3 contains 14 residues. Germline CDR1 is LNHDA and CDR2 is SQIVND (reference sequence). V lost 10 bases to trimming and J lost 2 bases; unmatched junction nucleotides: 10. The CDR3 loop is CATASGTANTEAFF. As DNA, the CDR3 is TGTGCCACCGCTTCCGGGACAGCAAACACTGAAGCTTTCTTT. Using reference TRBV19 and TRBJ1-1 for the parts outside the CDR3, the full variable domain is DGGITQSPKYLFRKEGQNVTLSCEQNLNHDAMYWYRQDPGQGLRLIYYSQIVNDFQKGDIAEGYSVSREKKESFPLTVTSAQKNPTAFYLCATASGTANTEAFFGQGTRLTVV.

This rearrangement joins TRBV20-1 to TRBJ1-5; no clear D gene. The CDR3 loop spans 11 amino acids. The germline gives CDR1 DFQATT, CDR2 SNEGSKA (reference sequence). V dropped 3 bases and J dropped 5 bases, with 5 bases sitting between them. The CDR3 sequence: CSARSDQPQHF. The CDR3 DNA is TGCAGTGCTAGGTCGGATCAGCCCCAGCATTTT.

This clone was observed a single time. V gene TRBV28 combines with J gene TRBJ1-5; maybe TRBD1 (5 bases). Germline lookup yields CDR1 MDHEN and CDR2 SYDVKM. The CDR3 runs to 15 residues. V lost 3 bases to trimming and J lost 0 bases, with 9 bases between them. CDR3: CASSFDSYSNQPQHF. CDR3 nucleotide sequence: TGTGCCAGCAGTTTTGACAGCTATAGCAATCAGCCCCAGCATTTT.

This clone appeared a single time. The rearrangement links TRBV29-1 to TRBJ2-7; D possibly corresponds to TRBD1 (6 bases). V was pared by 8 bases and J by 4 bases, with 12 bases between. The CDR3 loop spans 11 amino acids. In germline, CDR1 is SQVTM, CDR2 ANQGSEA. The CDR3 region is CSPRGRYEQYF. The CDR3 DNA reads TGCAGCCCCAGGGGAAGGTACGAGCAGTACTTC.

As concerns this clone: The same CDR3 can be traced to other DNA sequences in this sample. The CDR3 sequence: CASSYSGGKETQYF. The CDR3 coding sequence is TGTGCCAGCAGTTACTCGGGGGGAAAAGAGACCCAGTACTTC. The chain recombines TRBV6-5 with TRBJ2-5; maybe TRBD2 (6 bases). V shed 0 bases and J shed 3 bases, with 8 bases lying between them. This CDR3 is built from 14 residues. Germline CDR1 reads MNHEY; CDR2 reads SVGAGI.

This chain connects TRBV9 to TRBJ2-1, with a weak D call TRBD2 (6 bases). Germline V gene lookup returns CDR1 SGDLS and CDR2 YYNGEE. With 4 bases removed from V and 3 bases from J, the gap between germline ends came to 14 bases. The CDR3 contains 15 residues. As DNA, the CDR3 is TGTGCCAGCAGCTCAACGAGCGGGTACTACAATGAGCAGTTCTTC. Translating it yields CASSSTSGYYNEQFF.

The chain carries TRBV9 and TRBJ2-4; perhaps TRBD1 as D (5 bases). The CDR3 extends over 13 amino acids. Trimming removed 0 bases from V and 9 bases from J, with 10 bases in between. CDR1 is SGDLS, CDR2 YYNGEE, per germline. In nucleotides, the CDR3 is TGTGCCAGCAGCGTAGAGGGTAGGGGCATTCAGTACTTC. Encoded protein: CASSVEGRGIQYF. The whole variable domain, remainder taken from reference TRBV9 and TRBJ2-4, is DSGVTQTPKHLITATGQRVTLRCSPRSGDLSVYWYQQSLDQGLQFLIQYYNGEERAKGNILERFSAQQFPDLHSELNLSSLELGDSALYFCASSVEGRGIQYFGAGTRLSVL.

The rearrangement joins TRBV9 to TRBJ2-7; 8 positions agree with TRBD1. V lost 4 bases, J lost 2 bases, and 8 bases stayed unmatched. The CDR3 is 15 residues long. Germline V gives CDR1 SGDLS, CDR2 YYNGEE. The CDR3 loop reads CASSSHWTGPYEQYF. The DNA for the CDR3 is TGTGCCAGCAGCTCACACTGGACAGGGCCCTACGAGCAGTACTTC. Full variable domain (remainder filled in from reference TRBV9 and TRBJ2-7): DSGVTQTPKHLITATGQRVTLRCSPRSGDLSVYWYQQSLDQGLQFLIQYYNGEERAKGNILERFSAQQFPDLHSELNLSSLELGDSALYFCASSSHWTGPYEQYFGPGTRLTVT.

The gene calls are TRBV28 and TRBJ1-1; D is uncertain. The CDR3 loop spans 14 amino acids. Trimming cost V 6 bases and J 6 bases, with 17 bases left between them. Germline CDR1 MDHEN, CDR2 SYDVKM. The CDR3 region has the DNA TGTGCCAGCAGCTCACCCGAGGTGAGGGCTGAAGCTTTCTTT. Its translation is CASSSPEVRAEAFF.

A single count supports this clone. The V gene is TRBV27, the J gene TRBJ1-1; 8 bases match TRBD1. This CDR3 region has 15 residues. CDR1 MNHEY and CDR2 SMNVEV come from the germline V gene (reference sequence). The ends lost 8 bases at V and 8 bases at J; junction bases unmatched: 16. The CDR3 coding sequence is TGTGCCAGCCCGGGGCCAACCGGGACAGGAACCGAAGCTTTCTTT. Translating it yields CASPGPTGTGTEAFF.

The J gene is TRBJ2-5, the V gene TRBV28, with D perhaps given as TRBD1 or TRBD2 (5 bases each). The V end was cut by 2 bases, the J end by 4 bases, with 11 bases between. Germline lookup yields CDR1 MDHEN and CDR2 SYDVKM. This CDR3 is 14 amino acids long. The DNA for the CDR3 is TGTGCCAGCAGTTTACAAGGGACGGCAGAGACCCAGTACTTC. The encoded protein is CASSLQGTAETQYF.

The sample holds one count of this clone. This chain's CDR3 is CASSLGPTGDQPQHF. The DNA of the CDR3 is TGTGCCAGCAGCTTGGGGCCGACAGGGGATCAGCCCCAGCATTTT. The chain carries TRBV5-4 and TRBJ1-5; 8 bases line up with TRBD1. CDR1 is SGHNT and CDR2 is YYREEE in the germline V gene (reference sequence). The CDR3 is made up of 15 amino acids. V shed 0 bases, J shed 5 bases, and the junction held 4 bases outside the gene matches.

This clone was counted a few times. The rearrangement uses TRBV19 and TRBJ1-1; maybe TRBD1 (5 bases). The CDR3 covers 14 residues. CDR1 is LNHDA and CDR2 is SQIVND in the germline V gene (reference sequence). V was pared by 0 bases and J by 3 bases, with 8 bases between. For the CDR3, the DNA is TGTGCCAGTAGTATAGATGGGGCGGACACTGAAGCTTTCTTT. Translating gives CASSIDGADTEAFF.

V usage is TRBV7-3 and J usage is TRBJ2-1, with 9 bases fitting TRBD2. CDR1 is SGHTA, CDR2 FQGTGA, per germline. Losses at the gene ends were 1 base for V and 9 bases for J; bases not matched to a gene: 13. The CDR3 covers 17 residues. CDR3 protein: CASSLIIAGGGRGEQFF. CDR3 in DNA: TGTGCCAGCAGCTTAATAATAGCCGGTGGCGGGAGGGGTGAGCAGTTCTTC.

The chain links TRBV6-5 to TRBJ2-1; 8 nucleotides match TRBD2. The germline V gene encodes CDR1 MNHEY and CDR2 SVGAGI. The CDR3 has 16 amino acids. After removal of 4 bases from V and 8 bases from J, the junction contained 13 bases not matched to a gene. The CDR3 reads CASSSFSGLGAHEQFF. In nucleotides, the CDR3 is TGTGCCAGCAGTTCCTTTTCGGGACTAGGGGCGCATGAGCAGTTCTTC.

The chain carries TRBV7-2 and TRBJ2-1; 7 positions match TRBD1. The CDR3 covers 13 residues. The germline CDR1 and CDR2 sequences are SGHTA and FQGNSA. After removal of 3 bases from V and 6 bases from J, the junction contained 2 bases not matched to a gene. For the CDR3, the DNA is TGTGCCAGCAGCTTTACAGGGGCCAATGAGCAGTTCTTC. Translation gives CASSFTGANEQFF.

This clone was counted a few times. In the same sample, other DNA sequences code for this CDR3. The V call is TRBV5-1, the J call TRBJ2-2; no firm D call. The CDR3 contains 14 residues. From germline, CDR1 is SGHRS and CDR2 YFSETQ. V dropped 0 bases and J dropped 4 bases, with 7 bases sitting between them. CDR3 nucleotides: TGCGCCAGCAGCTTGGACGGCGGCACCGGGGAGCTGTTTTTT. Translating gives CASSLDGGTGELFF. Full variable domain (rest looked up from reference TRBV5-1 and TRBJ2-2): KAGVTQTPRYLIKTRGQQVTLSCSPISGHRSVSWYQQTPGQGLQFLFEYFSETQRNKGNFPGRFSGRQFSNSRSEMNVSTLELGDSALYLCASSLDGGTGELFFGEGSRLTVL.

This chain uses TRBV6-1 with TRBJ2-2; the D gene is possibly TRBD2 (5 bases). Germline lookup yields CDR1 MNHNS and CDR2 SASEGT. CDR3 size: 13 residues. Trimming left V 4 bases short and J 7 bases short, with 10 bases between. The CDR3 loop reads CASSARRLGELFF. The CDR3 nucleotides are TGTGCCAGCAGTGCCCGGAGGCTCGGGGAGCTGTTTTTT.

The chain carries TRBV28 and TRBJ2-7; D unresolved. The V gene's germline CDR1 is MDHEN and CDR2 SYDVKM. Trimming left V 7 bases short and J 3 bases short, with 7 bases between. The CDR3 extends over 11 amino acids. CDR3 nucleotides: TGTGCCAGCAAAAACCACTACGAGCAGTACTTC. Amino acids: CASKNHYEQYF.

CDR3 bases: TGTGCCAGCAGTGGGGTCGGGCCCACCTACAATGAGCAGTTCTTC. Amino acids: CASSGVGPTYNEQFF. The gene calls are TRBV6-1 and TRBJ2-1; D unresolved. This CDR3 is built from 15 residues. Trimming pared 4 bases from V and 2 bases from J, leaving 12 bases between. Germline V CDR1 and CDR2: MNHNS, SASEGT.

V is TRBV7-2 and J is TRBJ2-7; a possible D gene is TRBD2 (5 bases). The CDR3 contains 15 residues. Trimming pared 5 bases from V and 6 bases from J, leaving 20 bases between. The V gene's germline CDR1 is SGHTA and CDR2 FQGNSA. CDR3 in amino acids: CASSPRLLPSFEQYF. The DNA for the CDR3 is TGTGCCAGCAGCCCTCGACTACTTCCCTCTTTCGAGCAGTACTTC.